Following are 9 T cell receptor beta chains from one sample sequenced in a study of blood T cell repertoires in COVID-19. TCRdb keeps only in-frame clones here, not all; method: immunoSEQ multiplex PCR. In the table there are about 57,000 clones, approximately 82% of which are singletons. Sequencing input: peripheral blood. The source of these receptors is a woman aged 80 or older with acute or convalescent COVID-19.

CDR3 in DNA: TGCGCCAGCAGCTTGGGACAGGGGGGAGGACCCCTCCACTTT. This translates into CASSLGQGGGPLHF. This sequence joins TRBV5-1 and TRBJ1-6; 9 nucleotides match TRBD1. The CDR3 has 14 residues. With 0 bases clipped from V and 12 bases from J, the junction kept 4 bases outside the gene matches. Germline loops: CDR1 SGHRS, CDR2 YFSETQ.

The gene calls are TRBV9 and TRBJ1-1; 7 nucleotides match TRBD1. The CDR3 is 15 amino acids. V was pared by 2 bases and J by 6 bases, with 10 bases of the junction left unmatched. Germline V gene lookup returns CDR1 SGDLS and CDR2 YYNGEE. CDR3 sequence reads: CASSVRPGTDAEAFF. The CDR3 DNA reads TGTGCCAGCAGCGTGCGCCCTGGGACAGACGCTGAAGCTTTCTTT. Variable domain in full (rest from reference TRBV9 and TRBJ1-1): DSGVTQTPKHLITATGQRVTLRCSPRSGDLSVYWYQQSLDQGLQFLIQYYNGEERAKGNILERFSAQQFPDLHSELNLSSLELGDSALYFCASSVRPGTDAEAFFGQGTRLTVV.

This rearrangement joins TRBV6-1 to TRBJ2-7; perhaps TRBD2 as D (7 bases). The CDR3 is 14 residues long. V was pared by 2 bases and J by 4 bases, with 12 bases between. The germline CDR1 and CDR2 sequences are MNHNS and SASEGT. CDR3 DNA: TGTGCCAGCAGTGAACGGGGGGACACTTACGAGCAGTACTTC. The encoded protein is CASSERGDTYEQYF.

J is TRBJ2-3 and V is TRBV9, with 11 nucleotides matching TRBD2. V was pared by 0 bases and J by 5 bases, with 8 bases of the junction left unmatched. There are 17 residues in the CDR3. CDR1 and CDR2 (germline): SGDLS, YYNGEE. Here the CDR3 reads CASSVEGSGGDGDTQYF. CDR3 in DNA: TGTGCCAGCAGCGTAGAGGGTAGCGGGGGGGACGGAGATACGCAGTATTTT. Using reference TRBV9 and TRBJ2-3 for the parts outside the CDR3, the full variable domain is DSGVTQTPKHLITATGQRVTLRCSPRSGDLSVYWYQQSLDQGLQFLIQYYNGEERAKGNILERFSAQQFPDLHSELNLSSLELGDSALYFCASSVEGSGGDGDTQYFGPGTRLTVL.

CDR3 sequence: CASSPHAGVEETQYF. CDR3 DNA: TGTGCCAGCTCACCCCACGCAGGGGTGGAAGAGACCCAGTACTTC. The gene calls are TRBV18 and TRBJ2-5; possible D gene TRBD1, 6 bases. This CDR3 contains 15 residues. Germline V lookup: CDR1 KGHSH, CDR2 LQKENI. The V end was cut by 3 bases, the J end by 3 bases, with 14 bases between.

The V gene is TRBV28, the J gene TRBJ2-6; D unresolved. The CDR3 has 14 amino acids. The V end was cut by 3 bases, the J end by 0 bases, with 3 bases between. Germline values: CDR1 MDHEN, CDR2 SYDVKM. CDR3 DNA: TGTGCCAGCAGTTTGCGCTCTGGGGCCAACGTCCTGACTTTC. Protein: CASSLRSGANVLTF. Drawing the rest from reference TRBV28 and TRBJ2-6, the complete variable domain is DVKVTQSSRYLVKRTGEKVFLECVQDMDHENMFWYRQDPGLGLRLIYFSYDVKMKEKGDIPEGYSVSREKKERFSLILESASTNQTSMYLCASSLRSGANVLTFGAGSRLTVL.

The V and J genes are TRBV11-3 and TRBJ2-6; perhaps TRBD1 as D (6 bases). The germline CDR1 and CDR2 sequences are SGHNT and YENEEA. Trimming cost V 2 bases and J 1 base, with 21 bases left between them. The CDR3 runs 20 residues. CDR3 coding DNA: TGTGCCAGCAGCTTAAATTTTGGGACAACCCTTTGTTCTGGGGCCAACGTCCTGACTTTC. Translated, it gives CASSLNFGTTLCSGANVLTF.

The V and J genes are TRBV28 and TRBJ2-2; D may be TRBD2 (6 bases). The CDR3 has 16 amino acids. Trimming left V 3 bases short and J 2 bases short, with 13 bases between. In germline, CDR1 is MDHEN, CDR2 SYDVKM. CDR3 sequence reads: CASSFFSGSNTGELFF. CDR3 DNA: TGTGCCAGCAGTTTCTTTAGCGGCTCTAACACCGGGGAGCTGTTTTTT.

The rearrangement uses TRBV7-3 and TRBJ2-5; maybe TRBD1 (7 bases). V lost 2 bases to trimming and J lost 4 bases, with 14 bases between them. Germline V gives CDR1 SGHTA, CDR2 FQGTGA. The CDR3 is made up of 15 amino acids. CDR3 sequence reads: CASSLGRGVAETQYF. In DNA, the CDR3 is TGTGCCAGCAGCTTAGGCAGGGGGGTCGCAGAGACCCAGTACTTC.